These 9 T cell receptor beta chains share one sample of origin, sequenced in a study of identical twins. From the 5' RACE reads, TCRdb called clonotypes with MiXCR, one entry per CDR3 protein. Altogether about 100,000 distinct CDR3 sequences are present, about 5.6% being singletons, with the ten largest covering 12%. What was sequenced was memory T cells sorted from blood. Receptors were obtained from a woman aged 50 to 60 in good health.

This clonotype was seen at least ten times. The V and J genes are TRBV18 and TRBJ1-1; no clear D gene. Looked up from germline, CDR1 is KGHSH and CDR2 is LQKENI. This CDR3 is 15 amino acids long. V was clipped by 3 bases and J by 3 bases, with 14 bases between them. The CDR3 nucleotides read TGTGCCAGCTCACCGGCCGGGGTCATGGACACTGAAGCTTTCTTT. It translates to CASSPAGVMDTEAFF.

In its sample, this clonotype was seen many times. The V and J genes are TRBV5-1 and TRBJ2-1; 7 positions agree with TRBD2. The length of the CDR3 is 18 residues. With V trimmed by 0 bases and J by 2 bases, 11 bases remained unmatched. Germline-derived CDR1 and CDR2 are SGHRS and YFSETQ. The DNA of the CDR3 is TGCGCCAGCAGCTTGGAGTGGGAGGGCCGAGGTACCTACAATGAGCAGTTCTTC. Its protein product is CASSLEWEGRGTYNEQFF.

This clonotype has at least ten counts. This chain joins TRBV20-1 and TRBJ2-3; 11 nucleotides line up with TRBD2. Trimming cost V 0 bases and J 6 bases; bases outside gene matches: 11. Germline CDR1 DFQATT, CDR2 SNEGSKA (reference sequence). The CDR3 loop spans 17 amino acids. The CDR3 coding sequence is TGCAGTGCTAGAGATCTGGGACTAGCGGCTACCTGGGATACGCAGTATTTT. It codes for CSARDLGLAATWDTQYF.

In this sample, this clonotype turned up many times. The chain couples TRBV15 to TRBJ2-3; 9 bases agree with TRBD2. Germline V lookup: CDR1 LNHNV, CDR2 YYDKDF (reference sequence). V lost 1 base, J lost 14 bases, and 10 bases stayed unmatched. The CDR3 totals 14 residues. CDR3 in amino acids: CATSRVDSGSKLYF. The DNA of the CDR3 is TGTGCCACCAGCAGAGTGGATAGCGGGAGTAAATTGTATTTT.

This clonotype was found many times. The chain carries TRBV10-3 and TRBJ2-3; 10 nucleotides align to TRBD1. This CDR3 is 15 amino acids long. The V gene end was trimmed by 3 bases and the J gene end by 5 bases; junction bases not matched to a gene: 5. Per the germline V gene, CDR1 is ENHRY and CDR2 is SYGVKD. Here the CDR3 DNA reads TGTGCCATCAGTGATCAGGGGACAGGGGAAGATACGCAGTATTTT. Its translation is CAISDQGTGEDTQYF.

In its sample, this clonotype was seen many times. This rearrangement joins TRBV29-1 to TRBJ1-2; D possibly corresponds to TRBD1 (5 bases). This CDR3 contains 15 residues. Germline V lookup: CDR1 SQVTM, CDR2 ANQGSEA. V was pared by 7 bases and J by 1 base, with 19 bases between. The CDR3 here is CSAGGRDGYNYGYTF. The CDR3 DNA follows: TGCAGCGCCGGAGGGAGGGACGGTTATAACTATGGCTACACCTTC. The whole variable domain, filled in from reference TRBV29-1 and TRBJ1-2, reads SAVISQKPSRDICQRGTSLTIQCQVDSQVTMMFWYRQQPGQSLTLIATANQGSEATYESGFVIDKFPISRPNLTFSTLTVSNMSPEDSSIYLCSAGGRDGYNYGYTFGSGTRLTVV.

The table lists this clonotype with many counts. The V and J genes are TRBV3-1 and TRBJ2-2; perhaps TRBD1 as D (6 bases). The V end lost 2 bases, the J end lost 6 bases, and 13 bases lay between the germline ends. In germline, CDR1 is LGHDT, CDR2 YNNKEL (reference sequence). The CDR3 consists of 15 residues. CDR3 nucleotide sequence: TGTGCCAGCAGCCAAAAAACAGGGATCTCCGGGGAGCTGTTTTTT. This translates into CASSQKTGISGELFF.

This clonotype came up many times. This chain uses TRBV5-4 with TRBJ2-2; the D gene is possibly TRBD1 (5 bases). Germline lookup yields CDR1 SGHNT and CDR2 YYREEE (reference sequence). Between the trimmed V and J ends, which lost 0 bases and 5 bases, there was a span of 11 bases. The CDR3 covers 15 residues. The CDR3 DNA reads TGTGCCAGCAGCTTGGTTCAGGGAAGAACCGGGGAGCTGTTTTTT. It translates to CASSLVQGRTGELFF. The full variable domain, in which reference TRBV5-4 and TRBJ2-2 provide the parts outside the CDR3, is ETGVTQSPTHLIKTRGQQVTLRCSSQSGHNTVSWYQQALGQGPQFIFQYYREEENGRGNFPPRFSGLQFPNYSSELNVNALELDDSALYLCASSLVQGRTGELFFGEGSRLTVL.

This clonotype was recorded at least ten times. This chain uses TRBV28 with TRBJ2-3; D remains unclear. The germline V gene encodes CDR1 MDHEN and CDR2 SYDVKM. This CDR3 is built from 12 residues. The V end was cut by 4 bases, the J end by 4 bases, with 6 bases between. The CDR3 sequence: CASSSEADTQYF. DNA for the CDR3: TGTGCCAGCAGTTCGGAAGCAGATACGCAGTATTTT.